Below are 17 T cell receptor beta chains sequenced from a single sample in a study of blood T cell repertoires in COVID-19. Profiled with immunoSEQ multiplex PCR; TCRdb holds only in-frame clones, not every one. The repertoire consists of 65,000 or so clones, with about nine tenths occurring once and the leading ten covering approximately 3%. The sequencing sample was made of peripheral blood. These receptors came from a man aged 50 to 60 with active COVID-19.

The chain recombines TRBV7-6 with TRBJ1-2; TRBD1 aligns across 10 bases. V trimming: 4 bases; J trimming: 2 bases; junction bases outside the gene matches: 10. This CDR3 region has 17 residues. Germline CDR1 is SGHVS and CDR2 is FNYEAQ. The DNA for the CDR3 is TGTGCCAGCAGCTCCCGTGTGACAGGGGGCAAGAACTATGGCTACACCTTC. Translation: CASSSRVTGGKNYGYTF.

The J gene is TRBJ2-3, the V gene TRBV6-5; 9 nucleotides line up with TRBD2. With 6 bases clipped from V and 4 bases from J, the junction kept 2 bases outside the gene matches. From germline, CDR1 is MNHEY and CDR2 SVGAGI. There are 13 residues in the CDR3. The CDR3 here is CASRAGGADTQYF. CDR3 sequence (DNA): TGTGCCAGCAGGGCGGGGGGGGCAGATACGCAGTATTTT.

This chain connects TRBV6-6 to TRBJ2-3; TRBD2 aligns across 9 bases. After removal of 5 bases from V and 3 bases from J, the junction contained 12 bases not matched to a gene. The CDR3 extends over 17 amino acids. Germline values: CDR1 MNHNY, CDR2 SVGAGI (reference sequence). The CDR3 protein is CASSPRGSGRSTDTQYF. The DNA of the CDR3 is TGTGCCAGCAGTCCCCGGGGGAGCGGGAGGTCTACAGATACGCAGTATTTT.

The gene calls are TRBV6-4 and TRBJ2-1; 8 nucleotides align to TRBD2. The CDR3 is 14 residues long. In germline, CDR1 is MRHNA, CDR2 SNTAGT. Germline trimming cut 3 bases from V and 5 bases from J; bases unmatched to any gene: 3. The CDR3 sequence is CASSELAENNEQFF. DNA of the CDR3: TGTGCCAGCAGTGAACTAGCGGAGAACAATGAGCAGTTCTTC.

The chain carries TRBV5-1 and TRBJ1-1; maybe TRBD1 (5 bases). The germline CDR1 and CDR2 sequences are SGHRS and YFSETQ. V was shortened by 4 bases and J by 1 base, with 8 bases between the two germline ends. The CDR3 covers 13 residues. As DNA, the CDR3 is TGCGCCAGCAGCGTCGGGGGGAACACTGAAGCTTTCTTT. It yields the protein CASSVGGNTEAFF. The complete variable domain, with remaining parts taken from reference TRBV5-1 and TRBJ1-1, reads KAGVTQTPRYLIKTRGQQVTLSCSPISGHRSVSWYQQTPGQGLQFLFEYFSETQRNKGNFPGRFSGRQFSNSRSEMNVSTLELGDSALYLCASSVGGNTEAFFGQGTRLTVV.

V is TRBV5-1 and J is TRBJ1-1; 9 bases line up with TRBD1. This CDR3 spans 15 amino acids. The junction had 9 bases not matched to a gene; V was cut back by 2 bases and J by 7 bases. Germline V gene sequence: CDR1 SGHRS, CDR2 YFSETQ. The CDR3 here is CASSLRGQGRDEAFF. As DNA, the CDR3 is TGCGCCAGCAGCTTAAGAGGACAGGGGCGGGATGAAGCTTTCTTT. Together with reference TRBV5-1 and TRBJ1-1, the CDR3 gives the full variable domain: KAGVTQTPRYLIKTRGQQVTLSCSPISGHRSVSWYQQTPGQGLQFLFEYFSETQRNKGNFPGRFSGRQFSNSRSEMNVSTLELGDSALYLCASSLRGQGRDEAFFGQGTRLTVV.

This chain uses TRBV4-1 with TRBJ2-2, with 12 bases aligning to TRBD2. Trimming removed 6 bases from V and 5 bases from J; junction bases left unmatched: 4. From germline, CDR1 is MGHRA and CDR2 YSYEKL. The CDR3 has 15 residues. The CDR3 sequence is CASSSGTSGTGELFF. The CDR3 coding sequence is TGCGCCAGCAGTTCTGGGACTAGCGGGACCGGGGAGCTGTTTTTT.

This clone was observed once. The CDR3 DNA sequence: TGTGCCAGCAGCCTCGGACTAGCGGGATTGGCAGATACGCAGTATTTT. It is translated as CASSLGLAGLADTQYF. The chain uses TRBV3-1 (or the pseudogene TRBV3-2) and TRBJ2-3; 12 bases fit TRBD2. This CDR3 is built from 16 residues. The V gene end was trimmed by 4 bases and the J gene end by 4 bases; junction bases not matched to a gene: 6. Germline V gene lookup returns CDR1 LGHDT and CDR2 YNNKEL (reference sequence).

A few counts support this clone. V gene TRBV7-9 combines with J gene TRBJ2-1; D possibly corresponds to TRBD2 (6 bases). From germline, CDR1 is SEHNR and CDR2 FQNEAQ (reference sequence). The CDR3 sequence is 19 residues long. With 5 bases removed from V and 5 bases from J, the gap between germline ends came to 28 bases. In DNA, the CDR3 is TGTGCCAGCAGCCATTTAGGTCGCCTAGCAGGGAGGATAAACAATGAGCAGTTCTTC. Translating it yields CASSHLGRLAGRINNEQFF.

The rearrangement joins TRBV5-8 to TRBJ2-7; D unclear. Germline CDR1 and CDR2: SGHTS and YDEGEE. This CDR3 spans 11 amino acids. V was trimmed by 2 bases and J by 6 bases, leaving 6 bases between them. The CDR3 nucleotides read TGTGCCAGCAGCTTTTCGTCCGAGCAGTACTTC. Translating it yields CASSFSSEQYF.

In DNA form, the CDR3 reads TGTGCCAGCAGTCCCAGGGAGCGGGCGGGGAATGAGCAGTTCTTC. Its protein is CASSPRERAGNEQFF. The rearrangement uses TRBV3-1 (or the pseudogene TRBV3-2) and TRBJ2-1; tentative D call: TRBD2 (6 bases). The CDR3 sequence is 15 residues long. CDR1 and CDR2 from the germline V gene are LGHDT and YNNKEL (reference sequence). V lost 6 bases, J lost 7 bases, and 19 bases lay in between.

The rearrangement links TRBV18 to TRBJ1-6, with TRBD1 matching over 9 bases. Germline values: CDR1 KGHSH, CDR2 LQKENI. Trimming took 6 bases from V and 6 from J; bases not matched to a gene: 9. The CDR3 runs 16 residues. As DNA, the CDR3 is TGTGCCAGCTCCCCCGGGACAGGGATTCGTAATTCACCCCTCCACTTT. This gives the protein CASSPGTGIRNSPLHF.

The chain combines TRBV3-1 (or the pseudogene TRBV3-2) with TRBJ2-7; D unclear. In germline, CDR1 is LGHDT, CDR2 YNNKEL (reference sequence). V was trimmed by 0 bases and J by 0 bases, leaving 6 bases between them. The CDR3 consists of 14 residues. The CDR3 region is CASSQDLASYEQYF. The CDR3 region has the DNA TGTGCCAGCAGCCAAGATCTGGCCTCCTACGAGCAGTACTTC.

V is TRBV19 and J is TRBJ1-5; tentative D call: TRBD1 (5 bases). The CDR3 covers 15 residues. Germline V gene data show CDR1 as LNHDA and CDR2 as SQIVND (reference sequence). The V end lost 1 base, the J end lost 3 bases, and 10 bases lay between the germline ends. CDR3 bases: TGTGCCAGTAGTATAGCCTCCAGGGACAATCAGCCCCAGCATTTT. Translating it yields CASSIASRDNQPQHF.

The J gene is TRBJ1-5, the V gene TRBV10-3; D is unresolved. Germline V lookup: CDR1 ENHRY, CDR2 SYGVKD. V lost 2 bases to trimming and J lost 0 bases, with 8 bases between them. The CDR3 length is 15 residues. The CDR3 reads CAISEGQDSNQPQHF. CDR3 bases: TGTGCCATCAGTGAGGGTCAGGATAGCAATCAGCCCCAGCATTTT.

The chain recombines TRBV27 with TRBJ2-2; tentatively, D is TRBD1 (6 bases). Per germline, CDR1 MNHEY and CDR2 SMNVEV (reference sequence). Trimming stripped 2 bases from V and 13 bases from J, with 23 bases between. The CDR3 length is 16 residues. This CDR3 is CASSLRDISTGAGLFF. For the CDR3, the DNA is TGTGCCAGCAGTTTAAGGGACATATCCACCGGCGCGGGGCTGTTTTTT.

Here the CDR3 DNA reads TGTGCCAGTAGTCCTGGGCCGACAGGGGGCGTACTCGACACCGGGGAGCTGTTTTTT. Translating it yields CASSPGPTGGVLDTGELFF. V usage is TRBV19 and J usage is TRBJ2-2; 10 bases align to TRBD1. J lost 3 bases, V lost 5 bases, and 15 bases had no gene match. The CDR3 runs 19 residues. The germline gives CDR1 LNHDA, CDR2 SQIVND (reference sequence).